Presented here are 20 T cell receptor beta chains from one specimen sequenced in a study of blood T cell repertoires in COVID-19. Measured with immunoSEQ multiplex PCR; TCRdb has only the in-frame clones, and not every one. The sample comprises about 110,000 clones, around 89% of which are singletons, and approximately 31% rests with the top ten. Source material: peripheral blood. These receptors all stem from a woman of 80 years or more with acute or convalescent COVID-19.

The chain combines TRBV20-1 with TRBJ1-2; no definite D call. CDR1 is DFQATT, CDR2 SNEGSKA, per germline (reference sequence). Trimming shortened V by 3 bases and J by 4 bases, and 12 bases separated the two germline ends. The CDR3 is 13 residues long. The CDR3 coding sequence is TGCAGTGCTAGTTTCCCAGGATCCTATGGCTACACCTTC. This encodes CSASFPGSYGYTF.

The chain employs TRBV2 and TRBJ2-2, with D possibly TRBD1 on 6 matching bases. This CDR3 has 13 amino acids. Germline CDR1 reads SNHLY; CDR2 reads FYNNEI. Trimming took off 5 bases at V and 6 bases at J, with 10 bases between the two ends. This CDR3 is CASSLQGSGELFF. CDR3 sequence (DNA): TGTGCCAGCAGTCTACAGGGTTCCGGGGAGCTGTTTTTT.

V and J are TRBV24-1 and TRBJ2-1; 8 bases line up with TRBD1. V dropped 3 bases and J dropped 8; count of bases not matched to a gene: 11. There are 16 residues in the CDR3. Germline-derived CDR1 and CDR2 are KGHDR and SFDVKD. CDR3 amino acids: CATSDPHRTGWDEQFF. The CDR3 DNA sequence: TGTGCCACCAGTGATCCCCACCGGACAGGGTGGGATGAGCAGTTCTTC.

The rearrangement uses TRBV11-2 and TRBJ2-3, with 11 bases matching TRBD1. Germline V CDR1 and CDR2: SGHAT, FQNNGV. Trimming cost V 5 bases and J 7 bases; bases outside gene matches: 5. This CDR3 region has 14 residues. In nucleotides, the CDR3 is TGTGCCAGCAGCCAGGGGACAGGGGGTTATACGCAGTATTTT. It encodes CASSQGTGGYTQYF.

This sequence joins TRBV24-1 and TRBJ1-1; D gene unclear. The V end was cut by 4 bases, the J end by 7 bases, with 18 bases between. The CDR3 runs 15 residues. CDR1 is KGHDR, CDR2 SFDVKD, per germline. CDR3 coding DNA: TGTGCCACCAGTGACTCACAAGCCGAACAGTTTGAAGCTTTCTTT. It yields the protein CATSDSQAEQFEAFF.

V usage is TRBV28 and J usage is TRBJ1-2, with unresolved D. Germline V gene sequence: CDR1 MDHEN, CDR2 SYDVKM. The CDR3 spans 15 residues. V lost 6 bases, J lost 5 bases, and 19 bases lay in between. The CDR3 nucleotides read TGTGCCAGCAGACCCGACCGCGGCCCCCTTTATGGCTACACCTTC. It specifies CASRPDRGPLYGYTF.

This chain uses TRBV29-1 with TRBJ2-3; 10 positions match TRBD1. V shed 6 bases and J 3 bases; nucleotides not matched to a gene: 6. The CDR3 is made up of 14 amino acids. Germline V gene sequence: CDR1 SQVTM, CDR2 ANQGSEA. In DNA, the CDR3 is TGCAGCGTGTTGGGACAGGGGAATACAGATACGCAGTATTTT. It codes for CSVLGQGNTDTQYF.

The V and J genes are TRBV7-9 and TRBJ1-1, with D unresolved. V was pared by 6 bases and J by 7 bases, with 9 bases between. The CDR3 has 11 amino acids. Germline CDR1 SEHNR, CDR2 FQNEAQ (reference sequence). CDR3 bases: TGTGCCAGCAGTTGGGAGGGTGAAGCTTTCTTT. This gives the protein CASSWEGEAFF.

This clone was picked up one time. This chain connects TRBV27 to TRBJ1-4; TRBD1 aligns across 9 bases. V shed 4 bases and J 4 bases; nucleotides not matched to a gene: 10. The CDR3 is 17 residues long. Germline loops: CDR1 MNHEY, CDR2 SMNVEV (reference sequence). The CDR3 coding sequence is TGTGCCAGCAGTTCGGTCTACAGGGGGCGCGATAATGAAAAACTGTTTTTT. Translated: CASSSVYRGRDNEKLFF.

The chain links TRBV7-9 to TRBJ2-1; the match to TRBD2 covers 7 bases. The ends lost 6 bases at V and 0 bases at J; junction bases unmatched: 2. This CDR3 region has 14 residues. Germline V gene sequence: CDR1 SEHNR, CDR2 FQNEAQ (reference sequence). CDR3 sequence (DNA): TGTGCCAGCAGGCGGGGGTACTCCTACAATGAGCAGTTCTTC. It is translated as CASRRGYSYNEQFF.

The V gene is TRBV5-1, the J gene TRBJ1-5, with D unclear. The V end lost 0 bases, the J end lost 3 bases, and 7 bases lay between the germline ends. CDR1 is SGHRS, CDR2 YFSETQ, per germline. The CDR3 totals 14 residues. CDR3: CASSLGDTNQPQHF. The CDR3 bases are TGCGCCAGCAGCTTGGGAGACACCAATCAGCCCCAGCATTTT.

The J gene is TRBJ2-3, the V gene TRBV2; 7 bases are a match to TRBD1. The CDR3 is 14 residues long. Germline-derived CDR1 and CDR2 are SNHLY and FYNNEI. With V trimmed by 11 bases and J by 6 bases, 14 bases remained unmatched. The CDR3 DNA is TGTGCCGCTAAAAACAGGGGTCTGGCGGATACGCAGTATTTT. It is translated as CAAKNRGLADTQYF.

This rearrangement joins TRBV3-1 (or the pseudogene TRBV3-2) to TRBJ2-5, with 15 bases matching TRBD2. This CDR3 comprises 18 residues. Germline V gene data show CDR1 as LGHDT and CDR2 as YNNKEL (reference sequence). V shed 4 bases, J shed 3 bases, and the junction held 9 bases outside the gene matches. The CDR3 reads CASSPGLAGGRLEETQYF. The CDR3 nucleotides read TGTGCCAGCAGCCCCGGACTAGCGGGGGGGCGATTAGAAGAGACCCAGTACTTC.

This clone was seen only once. V usage is TRBV6-1 and J usage is TRBJ1-1; TRBD1 matches at 11 bases. The V gene end was trimmed by 2 bases and the J gene end by 6 bases; junction bases not matched to a gene: 5. In germline, CDR1 is MNHNS, CDR2 SASEGT. The length of the CDR3 is 15 residues. The CDR3, as DNA: TGTGCCAGCAGTGAATATGTGGGACAGGGGGCTGAAGCTTTCTTT. It yields the protein CASSEYVGQGAEAFF.

This chain connects TRBV14 to TRBJ2-5, with 9 positions matching TRBD2. The CDR3 contains 17 residues. Unmatched junction bases numbered 8, after V lost 1 base and J lost 2 bases. Germline CDR1 is SGHDN and CDR2 is FVKESK. The CDR3 sequence: CASSQGSSSGIQETQYF. The CDR3 nucleotides are TGTGCCAGCAGCCAAGGGTCTTCTAGCGGGATTCAAGAGACCCAGTACTTC.

The chain employs TRBV19 and TRBJ2-3, with 9 bases that match TRBD2. Germline values: CDR1 LNHDA, CDR2 SQIVND (reference sequence). Trimming at V came to 4 bases and at J to 8 bases, leaving 10 bases not matched to a gene. There are 15 residues in the CDR3. The chain's CDR3 is CASSSPSGGPSTQYF. In nucleotides, the CDR3 is TGTGCCAGTAGTAGCCCAAGCGGGGGGCCAAGTACGCAGTATTTT.

This clone has a single count. The chain uses TRBV4-1 and TRBJ1-3; D is unresolved. The ends were cut back, 4 bases at V and 8 bases at J, with 12 bases in the middle. Germline V gives CDR1 MGHRA, CDR2 YSYEKL. This CDR3 is 13 amino acids long. CDR3 sequence (DNA): TGCGCCAGCAGCCTCCAAATGGCCGACACCATATATTTT. Residues: CASSLQMADTIYF.

V gene TRBV6-5 combines with J gene TRBJ2-7; TRBD2 matches 7 bases. Looked up from germline, CDR1 is MNHEY and CDR2 is SVGAGI. The CDR3 spans 15 residues. With 3 bases clipped from V and 3 bases from J, the junction kept 8 bases outside the gene matches. The CDR3 coding sequence is TGTGCCAGCAGTTATATGCGGGGGATGGACTACGAGCAGTACTTC. This encodes CASSYMRGMDYEQYF.

The chain joins TRBV28 to TRBJ2-7; 7 positions agree with TRBD2. Germline values: CDR1 MDHEN, CDR2 SYDVKM. This CDR3 spans 14 amino acids. V shed 5 bases, J shed 4 bases, and the junction held 8 bases outside the gene matches. The CDR3 loop reads CASSTGRGGYEQYF. As DNA, the CDR3 is TGTGCCAGCAGTACTGGACGGGGAGGGTACGAGCAGTACTTC.

The chain joins TRBV5-4 to TRBJ1-2; 10 bases align to TRBD1. Germline loops: CDR1 SGHNT, CDR2 YYREEE (reference sequence). The CDR3 has 14 residues. Germline trimming cut 3 bases from V and 7 bases from J; bases unmatched to any gene: 6. The CDR3 sequence is CASSSGQGLSGYTF. The CDR3 nucleotides are TGTGCCAGCAGCTCGGGACAGGGGTTGTCTGGCTACACCTTC.